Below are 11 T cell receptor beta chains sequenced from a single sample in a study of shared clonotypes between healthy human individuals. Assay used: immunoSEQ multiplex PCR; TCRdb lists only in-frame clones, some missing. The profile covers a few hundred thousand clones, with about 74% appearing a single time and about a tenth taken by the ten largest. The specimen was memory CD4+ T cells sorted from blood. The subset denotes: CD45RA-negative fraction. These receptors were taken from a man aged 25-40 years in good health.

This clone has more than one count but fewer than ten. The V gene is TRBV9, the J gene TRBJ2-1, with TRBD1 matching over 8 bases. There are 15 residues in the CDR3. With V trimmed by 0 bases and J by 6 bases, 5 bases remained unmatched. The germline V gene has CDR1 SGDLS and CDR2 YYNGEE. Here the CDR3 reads CASSVAQGAVNEQFF. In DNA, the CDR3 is TGTGCCAGCAGCGTAGCTCAGGGGGCAGTCAATGAGCAGTTCTTC.

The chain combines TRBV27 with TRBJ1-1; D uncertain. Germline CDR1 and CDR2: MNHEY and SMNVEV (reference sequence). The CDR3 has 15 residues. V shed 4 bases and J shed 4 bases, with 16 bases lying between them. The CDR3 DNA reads TGTGCCAGCAGTTCCCTACCGGGTCTGACCACTGAAGCTTTCTTT. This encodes CASSSLPGLTTEAFF.

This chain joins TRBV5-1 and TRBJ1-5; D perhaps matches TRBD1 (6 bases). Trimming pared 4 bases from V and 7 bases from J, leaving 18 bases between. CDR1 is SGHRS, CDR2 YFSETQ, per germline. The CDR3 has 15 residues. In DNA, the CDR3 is TGCGCCAGCAGCGCACAGGGAGGGACGAGCCAGCCCCAGCATTTT. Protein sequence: CASSAQGGTSQPQHF.

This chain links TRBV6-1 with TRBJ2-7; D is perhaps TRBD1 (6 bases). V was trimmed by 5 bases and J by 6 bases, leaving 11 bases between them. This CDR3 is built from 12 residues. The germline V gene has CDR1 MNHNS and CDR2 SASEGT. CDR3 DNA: TGTGCCAGCAGTACTCAGGGGCCCGAGCAGTACTTC. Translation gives CASSTQGPEQYF.

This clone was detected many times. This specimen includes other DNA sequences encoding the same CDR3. DNA for the CDR3: TGTGCCAGCAGCCGAAACAGGGCAGATACGCAGTATTTT. It encodes CASSRNRADTQYF. The chain uses TRBV7-2 and TRBJ2-3, with a possible D match to TRBD1 (6 bases). The CDR3 runs 13 residues. CDR1 is SGHTA, CDR2 FQGNSA, per germline. V lost 5 bases to trimming and J lost 4 bases, with 10 bases between them.

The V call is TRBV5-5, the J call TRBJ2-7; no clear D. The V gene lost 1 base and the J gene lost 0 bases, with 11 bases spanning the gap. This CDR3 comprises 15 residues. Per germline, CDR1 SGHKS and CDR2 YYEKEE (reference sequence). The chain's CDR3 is CASSLFGGSSYEQYF. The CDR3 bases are TGTGCCAGCAGCTTGTTTGGCGGAAGCTCCTACGAGCAGTACTTC. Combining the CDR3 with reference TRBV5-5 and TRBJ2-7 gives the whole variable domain DAGVTQSPTHLIKTRGQQVTLRCSPISGHKSVSWYQQVLGQGPQFIFQYYEKEERGRGNFPDRFSARQFPNYSSELNVNALLLGDSALYLCASSLFGGSSYEQYFGPGTRLTVT.

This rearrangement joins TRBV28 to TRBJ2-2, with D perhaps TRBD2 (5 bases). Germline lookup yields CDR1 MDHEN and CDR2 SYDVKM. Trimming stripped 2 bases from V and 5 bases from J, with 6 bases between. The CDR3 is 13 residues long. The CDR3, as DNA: TGTGCCAGCAGTTTACCGGGAACCGGGGAGCTGTTTTTT. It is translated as CASSLPGTGELFF.

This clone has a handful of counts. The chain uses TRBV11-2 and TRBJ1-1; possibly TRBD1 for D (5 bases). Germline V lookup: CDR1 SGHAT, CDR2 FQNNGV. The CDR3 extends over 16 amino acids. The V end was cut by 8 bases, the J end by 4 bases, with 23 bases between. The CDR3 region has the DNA TGTGCCAGCCGTCAGGTCTTGGGGCCTCGGAGCACTGAAGCTTTCTTT. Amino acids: CASRQVLGPRSTEAFF.

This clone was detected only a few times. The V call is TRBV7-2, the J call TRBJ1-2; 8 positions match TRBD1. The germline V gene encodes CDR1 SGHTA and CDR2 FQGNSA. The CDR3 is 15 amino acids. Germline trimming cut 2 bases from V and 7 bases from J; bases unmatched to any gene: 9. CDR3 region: CASSLHRTGRLGYTF. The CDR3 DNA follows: TGTGCCAGCAGCTTACACCGGACAGGGCGGCTTGGCTACACCTTC.

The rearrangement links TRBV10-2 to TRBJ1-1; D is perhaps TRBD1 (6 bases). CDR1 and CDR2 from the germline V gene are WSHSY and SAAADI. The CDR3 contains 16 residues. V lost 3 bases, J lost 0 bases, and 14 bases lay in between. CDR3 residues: CASSDVLTGVNTEAFF. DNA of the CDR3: TGCGCCAGCAGTGATGTATTGACAGGTGTGAACACTGAAGCTTTCTTT.

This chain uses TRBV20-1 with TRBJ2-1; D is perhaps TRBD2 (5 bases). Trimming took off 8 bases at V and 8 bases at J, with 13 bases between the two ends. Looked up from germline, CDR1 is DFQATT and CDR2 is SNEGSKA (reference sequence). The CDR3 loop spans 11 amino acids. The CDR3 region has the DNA TGCAGTTGCGGAGGTTACGATGAGCAGTTCTTC. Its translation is CSCGGYDEQFF.